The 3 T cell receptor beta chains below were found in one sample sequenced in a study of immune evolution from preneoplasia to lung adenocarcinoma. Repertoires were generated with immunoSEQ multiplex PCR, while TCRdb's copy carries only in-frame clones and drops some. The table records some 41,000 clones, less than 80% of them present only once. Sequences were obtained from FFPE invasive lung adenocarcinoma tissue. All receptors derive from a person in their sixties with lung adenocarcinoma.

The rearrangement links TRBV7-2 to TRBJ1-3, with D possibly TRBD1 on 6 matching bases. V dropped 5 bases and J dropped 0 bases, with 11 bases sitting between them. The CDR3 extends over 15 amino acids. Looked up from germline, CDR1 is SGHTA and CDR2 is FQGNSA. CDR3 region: CASSPDSGSGNTIYF. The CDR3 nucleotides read TGTGCCAGCAGCCCGGACAGTGGCTCTGGAAACACCATATATTTT.

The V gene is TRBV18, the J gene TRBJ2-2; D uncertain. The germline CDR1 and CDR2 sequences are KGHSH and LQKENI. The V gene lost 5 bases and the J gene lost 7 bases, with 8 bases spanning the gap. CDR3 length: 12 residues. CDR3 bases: TGTGCCAGCTCAAAATATGACGGGGAGCTGTTTTTT. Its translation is CASSKYDGELFF.

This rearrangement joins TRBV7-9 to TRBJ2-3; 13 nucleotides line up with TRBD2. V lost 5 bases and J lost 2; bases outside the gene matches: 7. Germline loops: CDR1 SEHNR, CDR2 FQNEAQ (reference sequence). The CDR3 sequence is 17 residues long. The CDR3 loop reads CASSPGTSGILTDTQYF. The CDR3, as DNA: TGTGCCAGCAGCCCGGGGACTAGCGGGATACTCACAGATACGCAGTATTTT.